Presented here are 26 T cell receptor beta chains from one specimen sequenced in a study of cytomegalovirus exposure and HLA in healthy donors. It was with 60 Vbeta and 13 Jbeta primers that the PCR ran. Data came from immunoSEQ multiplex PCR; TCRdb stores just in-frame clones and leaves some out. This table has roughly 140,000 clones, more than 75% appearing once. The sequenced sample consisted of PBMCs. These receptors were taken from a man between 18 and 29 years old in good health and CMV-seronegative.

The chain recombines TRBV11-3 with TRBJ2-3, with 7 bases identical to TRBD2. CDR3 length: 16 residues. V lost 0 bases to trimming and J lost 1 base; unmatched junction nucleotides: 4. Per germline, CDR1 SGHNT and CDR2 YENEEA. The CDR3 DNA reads TGTGCCAGCAGCTTAGAAGGAACTAGCGGCACAGATACGCAGTATTTT. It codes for CASSLEGTSGTDTQYF.

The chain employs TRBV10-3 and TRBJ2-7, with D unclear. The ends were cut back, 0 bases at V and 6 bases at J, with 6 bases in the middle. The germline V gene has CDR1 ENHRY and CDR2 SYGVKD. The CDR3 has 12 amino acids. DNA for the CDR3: TGTGCCATCAGTGAGTCGCCGGGCGAGCAGTACTTC. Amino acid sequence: CAISESPGEQYF.

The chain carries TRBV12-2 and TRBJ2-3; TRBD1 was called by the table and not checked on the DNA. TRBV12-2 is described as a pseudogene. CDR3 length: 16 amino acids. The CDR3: CASRRRQEPSTDTQYF. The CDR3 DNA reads TGTGCAAGTCGCCGCCGACAGGAGCCTAGCACAGATACGCAGTATTTT.

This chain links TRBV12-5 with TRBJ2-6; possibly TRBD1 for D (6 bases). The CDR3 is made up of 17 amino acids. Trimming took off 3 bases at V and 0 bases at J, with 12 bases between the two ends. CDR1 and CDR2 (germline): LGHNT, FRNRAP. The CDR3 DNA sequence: TGTGCTAGTGGTTTAGGGTCAGGGGCCTCTGGGGCCAACGTCCTGACTTTC. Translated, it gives CASGLGSGASGANVLTF.

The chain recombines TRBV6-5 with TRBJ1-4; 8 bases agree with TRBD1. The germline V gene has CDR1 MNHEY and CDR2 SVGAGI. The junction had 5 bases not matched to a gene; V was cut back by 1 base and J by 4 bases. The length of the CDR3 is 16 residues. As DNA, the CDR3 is TGTGCCAGCAGTTACTACAGGGGGACAAATAATGAAAAACTGTTTTTT. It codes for CASSYYRGTNNEKLFF.

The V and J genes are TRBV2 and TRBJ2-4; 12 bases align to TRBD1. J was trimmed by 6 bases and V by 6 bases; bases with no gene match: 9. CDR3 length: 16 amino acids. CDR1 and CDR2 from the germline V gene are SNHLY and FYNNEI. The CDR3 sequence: CASRGHGTGGGNIQYF. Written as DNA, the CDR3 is TGTGCCAGCAGGGGACACGGGACAGGGGGCGGAAACATTCAGTACTTC. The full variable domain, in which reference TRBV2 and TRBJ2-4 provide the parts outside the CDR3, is EPEVTQTPSHQVTQMGQEVILRCVPISNHLYFYWYRQILGQKVEFLVSFYNNEISEKSEIFDDQFSVERPDGSNFTLKIRSTKLEDSAMYFCASRGHGTGGGNIQYFGAGTRLSVL.

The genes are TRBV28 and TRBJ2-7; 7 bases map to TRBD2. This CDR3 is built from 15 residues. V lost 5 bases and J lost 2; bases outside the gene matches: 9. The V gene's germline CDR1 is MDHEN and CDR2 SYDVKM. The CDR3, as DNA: TGTGCCAGCAGTCCCCGGGGGGTGACCGCCTACGAGCAGTACTTC. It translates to CASSPRGVTAYEQYF. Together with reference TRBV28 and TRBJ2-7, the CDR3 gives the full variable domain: DVKVTQSSRYLVKRTGEKVFLECVQDMDHENMFWYRQDPGLGLRLIYFSYDVKMKEKGDIPEGYSVSREKKERFSLILESASTNQTSMYLCASSPRGVTAYEQYFGPGTRLTVT.

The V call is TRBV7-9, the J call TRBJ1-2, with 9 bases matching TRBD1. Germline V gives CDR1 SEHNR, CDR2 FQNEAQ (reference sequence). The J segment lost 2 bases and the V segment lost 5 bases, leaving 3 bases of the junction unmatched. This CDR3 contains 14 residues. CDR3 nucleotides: TGTGCCAGCAGCCGGACAGGGGCGAACTATGGCTACACCTTC. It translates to CASSRTGANYGYTF.

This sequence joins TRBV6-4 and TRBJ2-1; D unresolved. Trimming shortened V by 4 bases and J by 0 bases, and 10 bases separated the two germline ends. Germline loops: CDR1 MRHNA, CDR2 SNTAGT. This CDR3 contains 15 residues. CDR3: CASSAGPNSYNEQFF. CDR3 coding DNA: TGTGCCAGCAGTGCAGGCCCTAACTCCTACAATGAGCAGTTCTTC.

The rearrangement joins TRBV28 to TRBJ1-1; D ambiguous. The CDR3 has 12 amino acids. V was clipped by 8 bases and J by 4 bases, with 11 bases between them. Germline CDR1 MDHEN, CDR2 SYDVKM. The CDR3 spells CASDGRGTEAFF. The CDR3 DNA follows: TGTGCCAGCGATGGGCGTGGCACTGAAGCTTTCTTT.

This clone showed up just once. The CDR3 sequence is CASRVRGGLSEQFF. DNA for the CDR3: TGTGCCAGCAGGGTACGGGGGGGCCTTAGTGAGCAGTTCTTC. The chain has TRBV5-6 and TRBJ2-1; 8 bases fit TRBD2. V lost 5 bases to trimming and J lost 9 bases; unmatched junction nucleotides: 10. Germline loops: CDR1 SGHDT, CDR2 YYEEEE. The CDR3 loop spans 14 amino acids.

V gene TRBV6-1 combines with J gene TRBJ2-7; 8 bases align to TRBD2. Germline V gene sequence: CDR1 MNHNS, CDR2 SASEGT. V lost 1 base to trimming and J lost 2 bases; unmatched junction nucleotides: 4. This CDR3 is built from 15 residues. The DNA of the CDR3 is TGTGCCAGCAGTGAAGAGGCGGGGGGAGCCTACGAGCAGTACTTC. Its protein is CASSEEAGGAYEQYF.

The CDR3 spells CASSIPGQGFMGQYF. The CDR3 nucleotides are TGTGCCAGCTCTATTCCGGGACAGGGTTTCATGGGGCAGTACTTC. The chain recombines TRBV18 with TRBJ2-7; 9 bases map to TRBD1. The germline gives CDR1 KGHSH, CDR2 LQKENI. The length of the CDR3 is 15 residues. Unmatched junction bases numbered 15, after V lost 6 bases and J lost 9 bases.

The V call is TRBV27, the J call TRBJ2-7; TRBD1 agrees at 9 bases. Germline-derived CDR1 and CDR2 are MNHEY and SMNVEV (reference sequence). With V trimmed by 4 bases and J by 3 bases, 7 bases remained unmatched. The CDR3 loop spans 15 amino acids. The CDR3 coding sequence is TGTGCCAGCAGTTCGGCGGGACAGGGATACTACGAGCAGTACTTC. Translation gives CASSSAGQGYYEQYF.

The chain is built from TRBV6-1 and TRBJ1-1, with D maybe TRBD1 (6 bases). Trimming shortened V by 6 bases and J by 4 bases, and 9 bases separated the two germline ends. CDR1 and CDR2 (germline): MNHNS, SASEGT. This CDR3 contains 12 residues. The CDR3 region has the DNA TGTGCCAGCAGCAGGACAGTCACTGAAGCTTTCTTT. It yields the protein CASSRTVTEAFF.

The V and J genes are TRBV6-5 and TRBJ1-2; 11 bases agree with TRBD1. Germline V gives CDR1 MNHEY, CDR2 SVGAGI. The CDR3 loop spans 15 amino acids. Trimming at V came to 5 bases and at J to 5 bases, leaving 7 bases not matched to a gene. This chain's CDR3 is CASSPSGTGGYGYTF. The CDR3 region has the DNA TGTGCCAGCAGTCCATCCGGGACAGGGGGATATGGCTACACCTTC.

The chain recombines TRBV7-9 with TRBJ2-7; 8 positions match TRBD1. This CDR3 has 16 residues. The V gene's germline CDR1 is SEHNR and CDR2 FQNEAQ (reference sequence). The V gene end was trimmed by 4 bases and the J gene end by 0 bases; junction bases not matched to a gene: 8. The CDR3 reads CASSSQGAPVSYEQYF. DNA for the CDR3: TGTGCCAGCAGCTCCCAGGGGGCTCCCGTCTCCTACGAGCAGTACTTC.

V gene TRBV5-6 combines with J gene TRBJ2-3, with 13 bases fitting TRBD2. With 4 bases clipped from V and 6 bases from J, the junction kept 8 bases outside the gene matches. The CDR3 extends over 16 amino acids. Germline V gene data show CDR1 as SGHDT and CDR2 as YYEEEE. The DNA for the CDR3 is TGTGCCAGCAGCATTGGACTAGCGGGAGAGGGGGATACGCAGTATTTT. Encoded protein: CASSIGLAGEGDTQYF.

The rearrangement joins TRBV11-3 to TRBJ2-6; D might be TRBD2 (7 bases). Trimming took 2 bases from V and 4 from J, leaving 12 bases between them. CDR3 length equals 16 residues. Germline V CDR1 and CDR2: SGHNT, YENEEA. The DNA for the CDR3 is TGTGCCAGCAGCTTACGCCGGGGGGCCGGGGCCAACGTCCTGACTTTC. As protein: CASSLRRGAGANVLTF.

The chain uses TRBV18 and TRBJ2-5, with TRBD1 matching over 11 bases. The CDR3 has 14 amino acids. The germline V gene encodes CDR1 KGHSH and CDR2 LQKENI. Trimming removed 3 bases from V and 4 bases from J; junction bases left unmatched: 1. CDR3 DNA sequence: TGTGCCAGCTCACCGGGACAGGGGGGAGAGACCCAGTACTTC. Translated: CASSPGQGGETQYF. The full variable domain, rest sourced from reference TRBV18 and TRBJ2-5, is NAGVMQNPRHLVRRRGQEARLRCSPMKGHSHVYWYRQLPEEGLKFMVYLQKENIIDESGMPKERFSAEFPKEGPSILRIQQVVRGDSAAYFCASSPGQGGETQYFGPGTRLLVL.

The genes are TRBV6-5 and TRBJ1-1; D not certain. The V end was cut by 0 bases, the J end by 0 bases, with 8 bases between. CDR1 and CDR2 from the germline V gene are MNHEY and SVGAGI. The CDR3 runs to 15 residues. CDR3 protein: CASSYSALLNTEAFF. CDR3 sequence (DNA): TGTGCCAGCAGTTACTCGGCCCTCCTGAACACTGAAGCTTTCTTT.

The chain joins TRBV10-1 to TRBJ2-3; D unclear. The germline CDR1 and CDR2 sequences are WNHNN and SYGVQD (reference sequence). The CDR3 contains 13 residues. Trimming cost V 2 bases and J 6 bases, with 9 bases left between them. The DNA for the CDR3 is TGCGCCAGCAGTGAGCGAGAATTGGATACGCAGTATTTT. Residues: CASSERELDTQYF.

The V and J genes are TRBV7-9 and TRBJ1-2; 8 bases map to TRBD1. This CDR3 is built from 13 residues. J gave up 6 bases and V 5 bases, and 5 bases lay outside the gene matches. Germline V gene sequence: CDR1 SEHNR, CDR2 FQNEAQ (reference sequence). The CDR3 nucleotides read TGTGCCAGCAGCGAGGACAGGGAAAATGGCTACACCTTC. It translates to CASSEDRENGYTF.

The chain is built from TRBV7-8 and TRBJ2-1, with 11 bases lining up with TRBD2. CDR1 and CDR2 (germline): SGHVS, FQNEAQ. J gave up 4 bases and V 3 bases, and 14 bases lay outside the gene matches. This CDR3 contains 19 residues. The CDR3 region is CASSFGLAGGPMLYNEQFF. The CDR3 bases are TGTGCCAGCAGCTTCGGGCTAGCGGGGGGCCCCATGTTGTACAATGAGCAGTTCTTC.

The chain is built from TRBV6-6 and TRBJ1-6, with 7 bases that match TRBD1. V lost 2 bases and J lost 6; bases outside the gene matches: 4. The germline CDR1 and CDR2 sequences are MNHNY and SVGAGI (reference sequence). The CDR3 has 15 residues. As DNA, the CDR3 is TGTGCCAGCAGTTACGGACAGGCGATTAATTCACCCCTCCACTTT. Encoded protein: CASSYGQAINSPLHF.

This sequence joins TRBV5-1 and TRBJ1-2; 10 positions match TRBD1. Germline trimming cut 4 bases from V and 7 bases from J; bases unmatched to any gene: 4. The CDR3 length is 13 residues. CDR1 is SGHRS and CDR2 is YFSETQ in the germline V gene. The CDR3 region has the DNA TGCGCCAGCAGCCGACAGGGGGCTGGTGGCTACACCTTC. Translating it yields CASSRQGAGGYTF.